The 6 T cell receptor beta chains in this list originate from one sample, sequenced in a study of cytomegalovirus exposure and HLA in healthy donors. The PCR used 60 Vbeta and 13 Jbeta primers. Profiling relied on immunoSEQ multiplex PCR, and the TCRdb table lists in-frame clones only, not all of them. The sample lists about 95,000 clones; about three quarters were seen once. Input material: PBMCs. The receptors were sampled from a man aged 25-45 years in good health and CMV-seropositive.

The chain recombines TRBV18 with TRBJ2-7; D perhaps matches TRBD1 (6 bases). The ends were cut back, 3 bases at V and 0 bases at J, with 9 bases in the middle. The CDR3 length is 14 residues. The germline gives CDR1 KGHSH, CDR2 LQKENI. In DNA, the CDR3 is TGTGCCAGCTCACCCACAGGGTCCTCCTACGAGCAGTACGTC. Residues: CASSPTGSSYEQYV.

This rearrangement joins TRBV29-1 to TRBJ1-3; 8 positions agree with TRBD1. The germline V gene has CDR1 SQVTM and CDR2 ANQGSEA. V lost 0 bases, J lost 3 bases, and 4 bases stayed unmatched. The CDR3 contains 15 residues. The CDR3 bases are TGCAGCGTTGAAGATCCCGACAGGGGTGGAAACACCATATATTTT. This translates into CSVEDPDRGGNTIYF.

The rearrangement uses TRBV6-5 and TRBJ1-3; D possibly corresponds to TRBD1 (6 bases). Per the germline V gene, CDR1 is MNHEY and CDR2 is SVGAGI. The ends were cut back, 6 bases at V and 5 bases at J, with 14 bases in the middle. The CDR3 totals 14 residues. Written as DNA, the CDR3 is TGTGCCAGCAGATCACAGGGACGGAGAAACACCATATATTTT. Its translation is CASRSQGRRNTIYF.

The J gene is TRBJ1-4, the V gene TRBV5-5; D is unresolved. The germline V and J ends were trimmed by 5 bases and 5 bases, with 16 bases remaining between them. Germline loops: CDR1 SGHKS, CDR2 YYEKEE (reference sequence). This CDR3 region has 15 residues. The CDR3 reads CASSWTPGGNEKLFF. Written as DNA, the CDR3 is TGTGCCAGCAGTTGGACCCCTGGAGGGAATGAAAAACTGTTTTTT.

The chain is built from TRBV19 and TRBJ1-2, with 7 bases matching TRBD1. V lost 5 bases to trimming and J lost 6 bases; unmatched junction nucleotides: 3. This CDR3 has 12 amino acids. The germline V gene has CDR1 LNHDA and CDR2 SQIVND (reference sequence). Written as DNA, the CDR3 is TGTGCCAGTAGTCGACAGGGTCATGGCTACACCTTC. This sequence encodes CASSRQGHGYTF.

This rearrangement joins TRBV30 to TRBJ2-5; D perhaps matches TRBD2 (6 bases). The CDR3 has 14 residues. Germline loops: CDR1 GTSNPN, CDR2 SVGIG (reference sequence). V dropped 1 base and J dropped 5 bases, with 14 bases sitting between them. The CDR3 DNA reads TGTGCCTGGAGTGCCTCGGGAGTGGAGGAGACCCAGTACTTC. Translation gives CAWSASGVEETQYF.